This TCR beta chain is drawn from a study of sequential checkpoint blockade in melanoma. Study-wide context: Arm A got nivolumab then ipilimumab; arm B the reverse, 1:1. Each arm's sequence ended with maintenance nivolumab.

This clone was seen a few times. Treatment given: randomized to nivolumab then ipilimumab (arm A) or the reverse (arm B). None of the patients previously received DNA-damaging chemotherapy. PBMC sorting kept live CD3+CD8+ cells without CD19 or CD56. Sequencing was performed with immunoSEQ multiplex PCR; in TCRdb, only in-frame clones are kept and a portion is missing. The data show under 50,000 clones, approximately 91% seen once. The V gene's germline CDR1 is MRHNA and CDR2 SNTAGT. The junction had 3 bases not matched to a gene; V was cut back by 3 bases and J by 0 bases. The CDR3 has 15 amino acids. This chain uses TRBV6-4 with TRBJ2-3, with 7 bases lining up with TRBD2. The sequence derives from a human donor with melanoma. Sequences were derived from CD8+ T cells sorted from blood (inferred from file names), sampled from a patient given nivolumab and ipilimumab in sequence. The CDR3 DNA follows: TGTGCCAGCAGTGAGGGTAGCGGGAGCACAGATACGCAGTATTTT. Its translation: CASSEGSGSTDTQYF.